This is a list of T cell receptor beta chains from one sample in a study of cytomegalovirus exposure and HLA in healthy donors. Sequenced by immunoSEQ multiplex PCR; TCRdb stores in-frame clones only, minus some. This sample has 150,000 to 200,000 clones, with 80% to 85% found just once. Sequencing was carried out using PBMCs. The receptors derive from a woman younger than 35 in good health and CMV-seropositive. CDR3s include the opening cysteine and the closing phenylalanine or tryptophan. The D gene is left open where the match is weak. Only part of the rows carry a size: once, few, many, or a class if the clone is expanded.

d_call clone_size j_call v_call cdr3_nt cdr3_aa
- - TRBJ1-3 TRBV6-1 TGTGCCAGCAGTGGAGACAGGTCGGCTGGAAACACCATATATTTT CASSGDRSAGNTIYF
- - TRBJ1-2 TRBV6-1 TGTGCCAGCAGTGAATTTGAGAGGGGCTACACCTTC CASSEFERGYTF
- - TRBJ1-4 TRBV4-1 TGCGCCAGCAGTCTCTGGGGCGATCGGAATGAAAAACTGTTTTTT CASSLWGDRNEKLFF
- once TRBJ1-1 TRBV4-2 TGTGCCAGCAGCCTCCCTTCCACTGAAGCTTTCTTT CASSLPSTEAFF
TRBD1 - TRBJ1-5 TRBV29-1 TGCAGCGTTGAAGCTGGGGACAGTCAGCCCCAGCATTTT CSVEAGDSQPQHF
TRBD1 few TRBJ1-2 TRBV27 TGTGCCAGCAGCGGGACAGGGAACTATGGCTACACCTTC CASSGTGNYGYTF
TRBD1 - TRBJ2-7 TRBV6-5 TGTGCCAGCGGGGTGGGACAGGCGGAATCCTACGAGCAGTACTTC CASGVGQAESYEQYF
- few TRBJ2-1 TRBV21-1 TGTGCCAGCAGCAAATTACTAGCTCAAGACAATGAGCAGTTCTTC CASSKLLAQDNEQFF
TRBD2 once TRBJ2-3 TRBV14 TGTGCCAGCAGCCAAGATCCGTGGACTAGCGGGGGGGTTACAGATACGCAGTATTTT CASSQDPWTSGGVTDTQYF
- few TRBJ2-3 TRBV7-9 TGTGCCCCGCCCCGGGGGTATAGAGATACGCAGTATTTT CAPPRGYRDTQYF
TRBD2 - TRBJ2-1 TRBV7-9 TGTGCCAGCAGCCGACGGGGGGGGGATCGCCATGAGCAGTTCTTC CASSRRGGDRHEQFF
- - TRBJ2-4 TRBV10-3 TGTGCCATCAGTGAGTCTTGGGAGGCCAAAAACATTCAGTACTTC CAISESWEAKNIQYF
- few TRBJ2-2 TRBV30 TGTGCCTGGAGTATCGGGGGGCTGAGCGGGGAGCTGTTTTTT CAWSIGGLSGELFF
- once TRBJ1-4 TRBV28 TGTGCCAGCAGGAGTTGGGCAGCTGAAAAACTGTTTTTT CASRSWAAEKLFF
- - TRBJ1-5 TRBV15 TGTGCCACCAGCAGAGACAGGGGTGGAGGCAATCAGCCCCAGCATTTT CATSRDRGGGNQPQHF
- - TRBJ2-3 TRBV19 TGTGCCAGTAGTCCTCCTTGGCTGGACAGGGGAGAGTGGATAGCGGGGGGAGAGACGCAGTATTTT CASSPPWLDRGEWIAGGETQYF
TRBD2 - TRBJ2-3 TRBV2 TGTGCCAGCAGTGTAGCGGGGGCCCCCACAGATACGCAGTATTTT CASSVAGAPTDTQYF
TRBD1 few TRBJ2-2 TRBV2 TGTGCCAGCAGGGGACAGGGGGCCCCCGGGGAGCTGTTTTTT CASRGQGAPGELFF
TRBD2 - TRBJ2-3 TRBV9 TGTGCCAGCAGCGCCAGCAGGACTAGTGGTACGCAGTATTTT CASSASRTSGTQYF
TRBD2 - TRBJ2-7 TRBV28 TGTGCCAGCAGGGTGACTAGCGGGGGGGCCGGCGAGCAGTACTTC CASRVTSGGAGEQYF
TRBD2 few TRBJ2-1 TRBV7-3 TGTGCCAGCAGCTTAATAGGACTAGCGGGGGGGCCCAATGAGCAGTTCTTC CASSLIGLAGGPNEQFF
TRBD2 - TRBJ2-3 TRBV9 TGTGCCAGCAGCGCGCGCACTAGCGAAAACACAGATACGCAGTATTTT CASSARTSENTDTQYF
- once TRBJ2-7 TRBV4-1 TGCGCCAGCAGCCAAGAAGAGATCTACGAGCAGTACTTC CASSQEEIYEQYF
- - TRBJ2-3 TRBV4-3 TGCGCCAGCAGCCATGACAGAGGACAGAACACAGATACGCAGTATTTT CASSHDRGQNTDTQYF
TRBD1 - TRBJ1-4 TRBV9 TGTGCCAGCAGCGGGGGGGACAGGGGTAGACCCAATGAAAAACTGTTTTTT CASSGGDRGRPNEKLFF
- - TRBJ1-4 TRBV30 TGTGCCTGGAGTAGGGGGGGCCTTAGTGAAAAACTGTTTTTT CAWSRGGLSEKLFF
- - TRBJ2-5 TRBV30 TGTGCCTGGAGTGTGGTCAGGGCCCAAGAGACCCAGTACTTC CAWSVVRAQETQYF
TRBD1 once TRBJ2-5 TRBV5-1 TGCGCCAGCAGCGGGACAGGGGCCTTCCAAGAGACCCAGTACTTC CASSGTGAFQETQYF
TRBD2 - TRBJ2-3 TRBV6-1 TGTGCCAGCGCAGGGACTAGCGGGGGAGATACGCAGTATTTT CASAGTSGGDTQYF
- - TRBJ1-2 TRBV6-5 TGTGCCAGCAGCGACAGTGGTGGCTACACCTTC CASSDSGGYTF
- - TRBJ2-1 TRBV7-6 TGTGCCAGCAGCGACGGGAGTACCGCCAATGAGCAGTTCTTC CASSDGSTANEQFF
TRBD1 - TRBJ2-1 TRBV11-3 TGTGCCAGCAGTGACAGGGTCCTCTACAATGAGCAGTTCTTC CASSDRVLYNEQFF
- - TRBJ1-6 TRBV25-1 TGTGCCAGCAGTGAACAGCCAGGGTATTCACCCCTCCACTTT CASSEQPGYSPLHF
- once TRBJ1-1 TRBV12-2 TGTGCAAGTCGGACAGGGTTCGTCCGGGGGGCTTTCTTT CASRTGFVRGAFF
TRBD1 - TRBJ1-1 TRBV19 TGTGCCAGTAGTCTCACGGGGACAGGGACGTACACTGAAGCTTTCTTT CASSLTGTGTYTEAFF
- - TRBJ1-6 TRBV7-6 TGTGCCAGCAGCTTAGAGCTTAATTCACCCCTCCACTTT CASSLELNSPLHF
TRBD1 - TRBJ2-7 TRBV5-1 TGCGCCAGCAGCTTGCCCAGGGACAGCTCCTACGAGCAGTACTTC CASSLPRDSSYEQYF
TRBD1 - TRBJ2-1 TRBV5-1 TGCGCCAGCAGCCCACTGGGGACAGACAATGAGCAGTTCTTC CASSPLGTDNEQFF
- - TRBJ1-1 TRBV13 TGTGCCAGCAGCTTGATACAGGGTCCCAACACTGAAGCTTTCTTT CASSLIQGPNTEAFF
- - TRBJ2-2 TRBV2 TGTGCCAGCGCCCCGGGACTTCTGAACACCGGGGAGCTGTTTTTT CASAPGLLNTGELFF
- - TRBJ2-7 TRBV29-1 TGCAGCGTTGAAGAGGGCGGAGGTAACGAGCAGTACTTC CSVEEGGGNEQYF
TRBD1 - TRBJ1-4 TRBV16 TGTGCCAGCAGCCAATCCCCTCAAACAGGGGGCAAAGAACTGTTTTTT CASSQSPQTGGKELFF
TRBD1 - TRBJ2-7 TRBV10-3 TGTGCCATCAGTGAGGAGGGGGCGGACGAGCAGTACTTC CAISEEGADEQYF
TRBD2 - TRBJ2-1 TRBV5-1 TGCGCCAGCAGCTCCACTAGCGGGGGGGCTGATGAGCAGTTCTTC CASSSTSGGADEQFF
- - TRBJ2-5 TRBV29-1 TGCAGCGAAAGAGGGGCCGGGGGAGAGACCCAGTACTTC CSERGAGGETQYF
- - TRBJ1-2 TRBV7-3 TGTGCCAGCAGCATACAGCCGGACTATGGCTACACCTTC CASSIQPDYGYTF